Presented here are 14 T cell receptor beta chains from one specimen sequenced in a study of lymphopenia after photon versus proton radiotherapy. Only in-frame clones appear in the TCRdb table, and some are missing; sequencing was by immunoSEQ multiplex PCR. The repertoire holds 29,000 or so clones, with roughly 89% as singletons. The input for sequencing was peripheral blood, taken from a patient treated with proton-based radiotherapy. The receptors come from a woman aged 60-75 years with cholangiocarcinoma. Some clones in this sample may be carry-over from other donors' samples.

This chain connects TRBV6-1 to TRBJ1-3; 8 bases match TRBD1. The CDR3 has 18 amino acids. Trimming at V came to 3 bases and at J to 0 bases, leaving 10 bases not matched to a gene. Germline V CDR1 and CDR2: MNHNS, SASEGT. CDR3 sequence: CASSETAGTGSSGNTIYF. CDR3 DNA sequence: TGTGCCAGCAGTGAGACCGCCGGGACAGGAAGCTCTGGAAACACCATATATTTT.

The chain links TRBV5-1 to TRBJ1-1; 8 bases map to TRBD1. The V gene's germline CDR1 is SGHRS and CDR2 YFSETQ. The CDR3 consists of 15 residues. The V segment lost 3 bases and the J segment 3 bases; nucleotides outside the gene matches: 7. As DNA, the CDR3 is TGCGCCAGCAGCTCGGACGGACAGGGATACACTGAAGCTTTCTTT. It translates to CASSSDGQGYTEAFF.

The chain carries TRBV5-1 and TRBJ2-3; D tentatively reads TRBD1 or TRBD2 (5 bases each). The germline V gene encodes CDR1 SGHRS and CDR2 YFSETQ. With 4 bases removed from V and 4 bases from J, the gap between germline ends came to 25 bases. This CDR3 has 18 amino acids. In DNA, the CDR3 is TGCGCCAGCAGCCGGGGCGTACAGGCGGCGATGGGGGCAGATACGCAGTATTTT. This encodes CASSRGVQAAMGADTQYF.

V gene TRBV6-1 combines with J gene TRBJ1-2, with 8 positions matching TRBD1. This CDR3 spans 12 amino acids. The germline CDR1 and CDR2 sequences are MNHNS and SASEGT. The V and J ends lost 8 bases and 2 bases, in that order; junction bases with no gene match: 1. The CDR3: CASWTGNYGYTF. For the CDR3, the DNA is TGTGCCAGCTGGACAGGGAACTATGGCTACACCTTC.

This clone was observed a handful of times. V is TRBV2 and J is TRBJ1-2; 8 bases map to TRBD1. CDR3 size: 16 residues. Germline V gives CDR1 SNHLY, CDR2 FYNNEI. J lost 3 bases, V lost 5 bases, and 11 bases had no gene match. The CDR3 spells CASSYLTGGGHYGYTF. In DNA, the CDR3 is TGTGCCAGCAGTTATCTAACAGGGGGAGGGCACTATGGCTACACCTTC.

This sequence joins TRBV6-6 and TRBJ2-1, with 10 bases that match TRBD1. The junction had 5 bases not matched to a gene; V was cut back by 2 bases and J by 7 bases. CDR1 is MNHNY and CDR2 is SVGAGI in the germline V gene (reference sequence). The CDR3 is 15 amino acids. The DNA of the CDR3 is TGTGCCAGCAGTTACACCGGACAGGGGGGTAATGAGCAGTTCTTC. Translation gives CASSYTGQGGNEQFF.

The genes are TRBV10-1 and TRBJ2-2; 8 nucleotides line up with TRBD2. Germline-derived CDR1 and CDR2 are WNHNN and SYGVQD (reference sequence). With 4 bases clipped from V and 4 bases from J, the junction kept 2 bases outside the gene matches. The CDR3 extends over 14 amino acids. The CDR3 coding sequence is TGCGCCAGCAGTGGGGGGACTAGCACCGGGGAGCTGTTTTTT. Translated, it gives CASSGGTSTGELFF.

This chain uses TRBV7-2 with TRBJ1-4; 7 nucleotides align to TRBD1. The germline CDR1 and CDR2 sequences are SGHTA and FQGNSA. The length of the CDR3 is 15 residues. Unmatched junction bases numbered 5, after V lost 0 bases and J lost 7 bases. CDR3 DNA sequence: TGTGCCAGCAGCTTAGCGACAGGGTTGGGTGAAAAACTGTTTTTT. It codes for CASSLATGLGEKLFF.

CDR3 amino acids: CASSRPLAGATDTQYF. DNA of the CDR3: TGTGCCAGCAGCCGTCCGCTAGCGGGGGCCACAGATACGCAGTATTTT. This sequence joins TRBV5-4 and TRBJ2-3, with 10 bases fitting TRBD2. The V and J ends lost 4 bases and 2 bases, in that order; junction bases with no gene match: 7. CDR1 is SGHNT, CDR2 YYREEE, per germline (reference sequence). This CDR3 is built from 16 residues.

This CDR3 reads CASSLGRLVFDEKLFF. CDR3 DNA sequence: TGTGCCAGCAGCTTAGGGCGATTGGTGTTCGATGAAAAACTGTTTTTT. The J gene is TRBJ1-4, the V gene TRBV7-9; D is unresolved. Germline CDR1 reads SEHNR; CDR2 reads FQNEAQ (reference sequence). The CDR3 consists of 16 residues. Trimming took 1 base from V and 6 from J, leaving 15 bases between them.

The rearrangement joins TRBV2 to TRBJ2-2; D is possibly TRBD1 (6 bases). Germline lookup yields CDR1 SNHLY and CDR2 FYNNEI. The length of the CDR3 is 14 residues. Trimming pared 5 bases from V and 5 bases from J, leaving 12 bases between. DNA of the CDR3: TGTGCCAGCAGTCCTACCAGGGGTACCGGGGAGCTGTTTTTT. Translation: CASSPTRGTGELFF.

This clone was recorded a few times. The rearrangement uses TRBV7-9 and TRBJ2-3; 7 nucleotides match TRBD2. The CDR3 totals 15 residues. Trimming took 7 bases from V and 2 from J; bases not matched to a gene: 9. CDR1 and CDR2 (germline): SEHNR, FQNEAQ (reference sequence). CDR3 in amino acids: CASMALLAYTDTQYF. CDR3 bases: TGTGCCAGCATGGCCCTACTAGCGTACACAGATACGCAGTATTTT.

This chain connects TRBV19 to TRBJ1-5; 7 bases match TRBD1. The CDR3 spans 14 residues. In germline, CDR1 is LNHDA, CDR2 SQIVND (reference sequence). J lost 3 bases, V lost 8 bases, and 7 bases had no gene match. The CDR3 sequence is CASGRDRDNQPQHF. The CDR3 DNA follows: TGTGCCAGTGGCCGGGACAGAGACAATCAGCCCCAGCATTTT. The variable domain in full, with the rest retrieved from reference TRBV19 and TRBJ1-5, is DGGITQSPKYLFRKEGQNVTLSCEQNLNHDAMYWYRQDPGQGLRLIYYSQIVNDFQKGDIAEGYSVSREKKESFPLTVTSAQKNPTAFYLCASGRDRDNQPQHFGDGTRLSIL.

This chain links TRBV5-1 with TRBJ2-5, with TRBD2 matching over 10 bases. CDR3 length equals 13 residues. Germline trimming cut 4 bases from V and 4 bases from J; bases unmatched to any gene: 1. Germline CDR1 reads SGHRS; CDR2 reads YFSETQ. Here the CDR3 reads CASSPSGGETQYF. The DNA of the CDR3 is TGCGCCAGCAGCCCTAGCGGGGGAGAGACCCAGTACTTC.